The 30 T cell receptor beta chains presented below share a single source sample, sequenced in a study of T cell repertoires in cytomegalovirus infection. Via MiXCR, TCRdb re-called the reads, giving one row per CDR3 protein. Of about 140,000 distinct CDR3 sequences listed, 6.5% are singletons. Sequenced sample: PBMCs. These receptors came from a human donor in good health (CMV status not recorded). Some clones in this sample may be carry-over from other donors' samples.

The sample holds a few counts of this clonotype. The chain joins TRBV29-1 to TRBJ1-2, with TRBD1 as a possible D gene (6 bases). Germline V gene sequence: CDR1 SQVTM, CDR2 ANQGSEA. This CDR3 spans 12 amino acids. V was pared by 3 bases and J by 8 bases, with 13 bases between. The DNA of the CDR3 is TGCAGCGTTGATGCCGGGACACGGGGCTACACCTTC. This translates into CSVDAGTRGYTF.

This clonotype was counted ten times or more. One end of the junction fails to match germline, which may point to a read error. CDR3 sequence: CASSHLGQGRRNFGYTF. Written as DNA, the CDR3 is TGTGCCAGCAGCCATCTGGGACAGGGAAGACGCAACTTTGGCTACACCTTC. The chain carries TRBV3-1 and TRBJ1-2; 9 bases are shared with TRBD1. The germline CDR1 and CDR2 sequences are LGHDT and YNNKEL (reference sequence). The CDR3 loop spans 17 amino acids.

The rearrangement links TRBV29-1 to TRBJ2-3, with a weak D call TRBD1 (6 bases). The CDR3 runs to 15 residues. Germline V lookup: CDR1 SQVTM, CDR2 ANQGSEA. V was trimmed by 2 bases and J by 0 bases, leaving 12 bases between them. Written as DNA, the CDR3 is TGCAGCGTTGAAAACCCCCAGGGGAGCACAGATACGCAGTATTTT. It is translated as CSVENPQGSTDTQYF.

This clonotype came up a few times. The J gene is TRBJ2-2, the V gene TRBV6-2 or TRBV6-3, with 7 nucleotides matching TRBD1. V was clipped by 6 bases and J by 7 bases; unmatched bases: 11. CDR1 is MNHEY and CDR2 is SVGEGT in the germline V gene. There are 15 residues in the CDR3. CDR3: CASSWAQGHSGELFF. The CDR3 region has the DNA TGTGCCAGCAGCTGGGCACAGGGGCATAGCGGGGAGCTGTTTTTT.

There are many counts of this clonotype. The rearrangement uses TRBV7-8 and TRBJ2-1; no firm D call. Looked up from germline, CDR1 is SGHVS and CDR2 is FQNEAQ. With 0 bases removed from V and 7 bases from J, the gap between germline ends came to 7 bases. The CDR3 is 13 residues long. DNA for the CDR3: TGTGCCAGCAGCTTAGCGCGAAGAAATGAGCAGTTCTTC. Translation gives CASSLARRNEQFF.

In its sample, this clonotype was seen a few times. The rearrangement links TRBV11-1 to TRBJ2-1; TRBD2 agrees at 10 bases. The CDR3 length is 13 residues. J gave up 10 bases and V 2 bases, and 2 bases lay outside the gene matches. Germline lookup yields CDR1 SGHAT and CDR2 FQDESV (reference sequence). CDR3: CASSLLAGEEQFF. The CDR3, as DNA: TGTGCCAGCAGCTTACTAGCGGGGGAAGAGCAGTTCTTC. The complete variable domain, with remaining parts taken from reference TRBV11-1 and TRBJ2-1, reads EAEVAQSPRYKITEKSQAVAFWCDPISGHATLYWYRQILGQGPELLVQFQDESVVDDSQLPKDRFSAERLKGVDSTLKIQPAELGDSAMYLCASSLLAGEEQFFGPGTRLTVL.

This clonotype has ten or more counts. This chain connects TRBV7-2 to TRBJ1-1, with D unclear. Trimming removed 7 bases at V and 5 bases at J, with 17 bases between. CDR3 size: 14 residues. From germline, CDR1 is SGHTA and CDR2 FQGNSA. CDR3 in DNA: TGTGCCAGCACCTTGGCTGGTTCTTGGACTGAAGCTTTCTTT. This translates into CASTLAGSWTEAFF.

With respect to this clonotype: One base away lies a much larger clone, so this may be a sequencing read error. The chain recombines TRBV7-2 with TRBJ2-1, with D uncertain. Germline values: CDR1 SGHTA, CDR2 FQGNSA. The CDR3 is 13 amino acids. CDR3 bases: TGTGCCAGCAGCCTCCCCCCCAACAATGAGCAGTCCTTC. It translates to CASSLPPNNEQSF. Full variable domain (rest looked up from reference TRBV7-2 and TRBJ2-1): GAGVSQSPSNKVTEKGKDVELRCDPISGHTALYWYRQSLGQGLEFLIYFQGNSAPDKSGLPSDRFSAERTGGSVSTLTIQRTQQEDSAVYLCASSLPPNNEQSFGPGTRLTVL.

At least ten counts were recorded for this clonotype. V is TRBV20-1 and J is TRBJ1-2; the D gene is possibly TRBD1 (5 bases). Between the trimmed V and J ends, which lost 6 bases and 2 bases, there was a span of 22 bases. CDR3 size: 16 residues. From germline, CDR1 is DFQATT and CDR2 SNEGSKA (reference sequence). The CDR3 DNA reads as TGCAGTGCCCCAGCAGGGATACTCGATTTAAACTATGGCTACACCTTC. It translates to CSAPAGILDLNYGYTF.

Many counts were recorded for this clonotype. The rearrangement uses TRBV7-6 and TRBJ1-6; 9 bases map to TRBD1. The CDR3 consists of 16 residues. Germline V gene data show CDR1 as SGHVS and CDR2 as FNYEAQ. The V and J ends lost 3 bases and 3 bases, in that order; junction bases with no gene match: 3. The CDR3 spells CASSFGTGLYNSPLHF. The CDR3 region has the DNA TGTGCCAGCAGCTTCGGGACAGGGCTCTATAATTCACCCCTCCACTTT.

This clonotype was observed many times. The V and J genes are TRBV7-2 and TRBJ2-5; no clear D. The CDR3 covers 12 residues. Trimming cost V 4 bases and J 6 bases, with 9 bases left between them. Germline CDR1 reads SGHTA; CDR2 reads FQGNSA. The chain's CDR3 is CASSSRAQTQYF. CDR3 coding DNA: TGTGCCAGCAGCTCCCGGGCGCAGACCCAGTACTTC.

This clonotype came up many times. This chain links TRBV7-2 with TRBJ2-7; D is possibly TRBD2 (5 bases). The CDR3 loop spans 15 amino acids. V was cut by 3 bases and J by 1 base, with 13 bases left in between. The germline CDR1 and CDR2 sequences are SGHTA and FQGNSA. This CDR3 is CASSFGGSRSYEQYF. CDR3 sequence (DNA): TGTGCCAGCAGCTTTGGCGGGTCCCGATCCTACGAGCAGTACTTC.

This clonotype occurred many times. The V call is TRBV7-2, the J call TRBJ2-1; the D gene is possibly TRBD2 (6 bases). V lost 7 bases and J 6 bases, leaving 16 bases between the germline ends. CDR1 SGHTA and CDR2 FQGNSA come from the germline V gene. The CDR3 has 14 residues. The CDR3 reads CASTPGVTSNEQFF. CDR3 DNA sequence: TGTGCCAGCACCCCGGGGGTTACATCCAATGAGCAGTTCTTC. The variable domain in full, with the rest retrieved from reference TRBV7-2 and TRBJ2-1, is GAGVSQSPSNKVTEKGKDVELRCDPISGHTALYWYRQSLGQGLEFLIYFQGNSAPDKSGLPSDRFSAERTGGSVSTLTIQRTQQEDSAVYLCASTPGVTSNEQFFGPGTRLTVL.

This clonotype was counted a few times. The chain joins TRBV20-1 to TRBJ1-4; D gene ambiguous. With 3 bases removed from V and 7 bases from J, the gap between germline ends came to 15 bases. The germline gives CDR1 DFQATT, CDR2 SNEGSKA (reference sequence). This CDR3 is 14 amino acids long. The CDR3, as DNA: TGCAGTGCTAGCCTGGAGGGATCGGGTGAAAAACTGTTTTTT. Its translation is CSASLEGSGEKLFF.

This clonotype was picked up a small number of times. This rearrangement joins TRBV6-2 or TRBV6-3 to TRBJ1-1; 9 bases line up with TRBD1. Losses at the gene ends were 4 bases for V and 2 bases for J; bases not matched to a gene: 11. The CDR3 has 17 residues. CDR1 MNHEY and CDR2 SVGEGT come from the germline V gene. The chain's CDR3 is CASSSGQGTFFNTEAFF. Here the CDR3 DNA reads TGTGCCAGCAGTTCGGGACAGGGTACGTTTTTTAACACTGAAGCTTTCTTT.

This clonotype was observed a handful of times. The chain employs TRBV7-2 and TRBJ1-2, with 7 bases aligning to TRBD1. V lost 3 bases to trimming and J lost 4 bases; unmatched junction nucleotides: 8. The CDR3 covers 15 residues. Germline loops: CDR1 SGHTA, CDR2 FQGNSA. This chain's CDR3 is CASSLGRDSLYGYTF. In DNA, the CDR3 is TGTGCCAGCAGCTTGGGCCGGGACAGCCTCTATGGCTACACCTTC.

This clonotype has a count of ten or more. The V and J genes are TRBV7-2 and TRBJ2-7, with D possibly matching TRBD2 (6 bases). The ends were cut back, 1 base at V and 6 bases at J, with 7 bases in the middle. This CDR3 has 12 residues. CDR1 and CDR2 from the germline V gene are SGHTA and FQGNSA. The chain's CDR3 is CASSLVRGEQYF. The CDR3 DNA reads as TGTGCCAGCAGCTTAGTGCGGGGCGAGCAGTACTTC.

The chain links TRBV7-2 to TRBJ1-5; 7 positions match TRBD1. This CDR3 contains 14 residues. V was clipped by 2 bases and J by 7 bases; unmatched bases: 5. The germline V gene has CDR1 SGHTA and CDR2 FQGNSA. The CDR3 nucleotides are TGTGCCAGCAGCTTACTCGCAGGGGGGCAGCCCCAGCATTTT. Its protein product is CASSLLAGGQPQHF.

The chain uses TRBV7-6 and TRBJ1-1; 7 bases align to TRBD1. V dropped 0 bases and J dropped 7; count of bases not matched to a gene: 5. This CDR3 has 14 residues. CDR1 and CDR2 from the germline V gene are SGHVS and FNYEAQ. CDR3 DNA: TGTGCCAGCAGCTTAGCGCCACAGGGGATTGAAGCTTTCTTT. It yields the protein CASSLAPQGIEAFF.

This clonotype was observed at least ten times. The chain has TRBV7-9 and TRBJ2-5, with unresolved D. The CDR3 loop spans 13 amino acids. Trimming took 3 bases from V and 2 from J, leaving 7 bases between them. In germline, CDR1 is SEHNR, CDR2 FQNEAQ (reference sequence). The CDR3 loop is CASSLVIQETQYF. CDR3 nucleotides: TGTGCCAGCAGCTTGGTTATACAAGAGACCCAGTACTTC.

This clonotype showed up many times. The chain recombines TRBV7-9 with TRBJ1-3; D not certain. The CDR3 sequence is 15 residues long. Looked up from germline, CDR1 is SEHNR and CDR2 is FQNEAQ (reference sequence). With 5 bases removed from V and 2 bases from J, the gap between germline ends came to 13 bases. The CDR3 DNA follows: TGTGCCAGCAGCCCTTCCACACTTACTGGAAACACCATATATTTT. Residues: CASSPSTLTGNTIYF.

The DNA of the CDR3 is TGCGCCAGCAGCCAGACTGGGGCCTATGGCTACACCTTC. Translating gives CASSQTGAYGYTF. V is TRBV5-1 and J is TRBJ1-2; possibly TRBD1 for D (5 bases). The CDR3 is 13 residues long. CDR1 SGHRS and CDR2 YFSETQ come from the germline V gene. V lost 4 bases and J 4 bases, leaving 11 bases between the germline ends.

The sample holds many counts of this clonotype. This rearrangement joins TRBV6-2 or TRBV6-3 to TRBJ2-7; D is undetermined. The CDR3 sequence is 12 residues long. V was pared by 6 bases and J by 1 base, with 7 bases between. CDR1 MNHEY and CDR2 SVGEGT come from the germline V gene. The DNA of the CDR3 is TGTGCCAGCAGCCCCCAGTCCTACGAGCAGTACTTC. Its protein product is CASSPQSYEQYF.

There are a few counts of this clonotype. This chain joins TRBV7-3 and TRBJ2-1; possibly TRBD1 for D (5 bases). V was pared by 2 bases and J by 4 bases, with 18 bases between. Germline loops: CDR1 SGHTA, CDR2 FQGTGA. The CDR3 consists of 17 residues. DNA for the CDR3: TGTGCCAGCAGCTTATGGGCGATGACAGAACAATACAATGAGCAGTTCTTC. It is translated as CASSLWAMTEQYNEQFF. Filled out from reference TRBV7-3 and TRBJ2-1, the complete variable domain reads GAGVSQTPSNKVTEKGKYVELRCDPISGHTALYWYRQSLGQGPEFLIYFQGTGAADDSGLPNDRFFAVRPEGSVSTLKIQRTERGDSAVYLCASSLWAMTEQYNEQFFGPGTRLTVL.

The chain joins TRBV29-1 to TRBJ1-1; 7 bases align to TRBD1. Trimming cost V 1 base and J 0 bases; bases outside gene matches: 11. CDR1 and CDR2 (germline): SQVTM, ANQGSEA. This CDR3 spans 17 amino acids. In nucleotides, the CDR3 is TGCAGCGTTGAAGGGCCACGGGGGGACAGATTGAACACTGAAGCTTTCTTT. It yields the protein CSVEGPRGDRLNTEAFF.

This clonotype has at least ten counts. This sequence joins TRBV10-3 and TRBJ1-6, with no clear D. With 3 bases removed from V and 5 bases from J, the gap between germline ends came to 8 bases. CDR1 ENHRY and CDR2 SYGVKD come from the germline V gene. CDR3 length: 14 residues. The CDR3 loop reads CAISDRRDNSPLHF. The CDR3 DNA reads TGTGCCATCAGTGATCGGCGGGATAATTCACCCCTCCACTTT.

The rearrangement uses TRBV18 and TRBJ2-5; D might be TRBD1 (6 bases). The germline CDR1 and CDR2 sequences are KGHSH and LQKENI. This CDR3 region has 16 residues. V dropped 3 bases and J dropped 5 bases, with 19 bases sitting between them. The CDR3 loop reads CASSPTRDRFGETQYF. CDR3 DNA sequence: TGTGCCAGCTCACCGACGAGAGACAGGTTTGGGGAGACCCAGTACTTC.

The rearrangement uses TRBV15 and TRBJ2-5; the D is unclear. CDR3 length equals 12 residues. Trimming pared 1 base from V and 4 bases from J, leaving 4 bases between. Germline CDR1 and CDR2: LNHNV and YYDKDF (reference sequence). The CDR3 DNA reads TGTGCCACCAGCAGAGGGGGAGAGACCCAGTACTTC. Translation: CATSRGGETQYF.

This clonotype ranks as medium-sized. The V and J genes are TRBV7-2 and TRBJ1-2; 8 positions match TRBD1. Looked up from germline, CDR1 is SGHTA and CDR2 is FQGNSA. There are 14 residues in the CDR3. After removal of 3 bases from V and 4 bases from J, the junction contained 4 bases not matched to a gene. CDR3 in amino acids: CASSLDRATYGYTF. The CDR3, as DNA: TGTGCCAGCAGCTTGGACAGGGCCACCTATGGCTACACCTTC.

The chain uses TRBV7-3 and TRBJ2-3; D may be TRBD1 (6 bases). V lost 0 bases to trimming and J lost 5 bases, with 21 bases between them. Per germline, CDR1 SGHTA and CDR2 FQGTGA. The CDR3 has 18 residues. CDR3 in amino acids: CASSLTVVGAGEGDTQYF. The CDR3 DNA sequence: TGTGCCAGCAGCTTAACTGTCGTAGGGGCAGGGGAAGGAGATACGCAGTATTTT. Full variable domain (rest looked up from reference TRBV7-3 and TRBJ2-3): GAGVSQTPSNKVTEKGKYVELRCDPISGHTALYWYRQSLGQGPEFLIYFQGTGAADDSGLPNDRFFAVRPEGSVSTLKIQRTERGDSAVYLCASSLTVVGAGEGDTQYFGPGTRLTVL.